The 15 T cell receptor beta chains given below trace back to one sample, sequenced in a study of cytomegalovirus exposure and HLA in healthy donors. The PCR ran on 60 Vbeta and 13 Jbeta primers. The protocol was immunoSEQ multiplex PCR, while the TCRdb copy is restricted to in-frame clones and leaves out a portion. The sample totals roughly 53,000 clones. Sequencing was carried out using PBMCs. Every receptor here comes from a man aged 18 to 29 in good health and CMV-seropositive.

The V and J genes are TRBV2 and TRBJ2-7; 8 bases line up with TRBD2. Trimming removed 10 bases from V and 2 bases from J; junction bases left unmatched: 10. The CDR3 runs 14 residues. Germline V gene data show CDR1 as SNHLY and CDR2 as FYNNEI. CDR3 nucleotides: TGTGCCACCGATCCGGGACTAGGGCCCTACGAGCAGTACTTC. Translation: CATDPGLGPYEQYF.

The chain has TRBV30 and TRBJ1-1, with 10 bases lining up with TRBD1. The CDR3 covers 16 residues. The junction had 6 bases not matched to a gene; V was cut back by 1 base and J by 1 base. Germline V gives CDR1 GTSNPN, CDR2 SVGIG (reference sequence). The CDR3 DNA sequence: TGTGCCTGGAGTGCGCGACAGGGGGCACCGAACACTGAAGCTTTCTTT. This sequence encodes CAWSARQGAPNTEAFF.

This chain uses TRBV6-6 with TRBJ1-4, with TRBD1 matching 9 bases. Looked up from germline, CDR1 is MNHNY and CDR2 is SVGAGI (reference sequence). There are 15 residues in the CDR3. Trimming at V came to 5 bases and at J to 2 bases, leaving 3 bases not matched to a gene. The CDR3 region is CASSTTGGTNEKLFF. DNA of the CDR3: TGTGCCAGCAGTACCACAGGGGGCACTAATGAAAAACTGTTTTTT.

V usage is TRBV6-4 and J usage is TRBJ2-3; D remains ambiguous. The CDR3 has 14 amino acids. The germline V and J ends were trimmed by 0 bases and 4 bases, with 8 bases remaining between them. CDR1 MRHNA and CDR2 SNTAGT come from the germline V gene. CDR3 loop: CASSDSISSDTQYF. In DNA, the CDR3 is TGTGCCAGCAGTGACTCGATAAGCTCAGATACGCAGTATTTT.

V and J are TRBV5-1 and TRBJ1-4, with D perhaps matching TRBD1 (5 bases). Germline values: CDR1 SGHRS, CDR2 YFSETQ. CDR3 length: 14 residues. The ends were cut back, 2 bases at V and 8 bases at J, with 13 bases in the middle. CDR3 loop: CASSLSGESEKLFF. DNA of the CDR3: TGCGCCAGCAGCTTATCGGGGGAATCCGAAAAACTGTTTTTT.

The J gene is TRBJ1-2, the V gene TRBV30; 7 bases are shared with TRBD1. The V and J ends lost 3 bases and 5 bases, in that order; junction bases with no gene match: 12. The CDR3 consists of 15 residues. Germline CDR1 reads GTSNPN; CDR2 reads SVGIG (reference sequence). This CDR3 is CAWSPNIQGKYGYTF. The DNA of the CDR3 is TGTGCCTGGAGCCCAAATATACAGGGGAAATATGGCTACACCTTC.

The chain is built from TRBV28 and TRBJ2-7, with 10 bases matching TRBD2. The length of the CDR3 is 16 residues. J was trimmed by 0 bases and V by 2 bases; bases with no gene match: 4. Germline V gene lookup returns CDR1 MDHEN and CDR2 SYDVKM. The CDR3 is CASSLPLAGSSYEQYF. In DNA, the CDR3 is TGTGCCAGCAGTTTACCACTAGCGGGGAGCTCCTACGAGCAGTACTTC.

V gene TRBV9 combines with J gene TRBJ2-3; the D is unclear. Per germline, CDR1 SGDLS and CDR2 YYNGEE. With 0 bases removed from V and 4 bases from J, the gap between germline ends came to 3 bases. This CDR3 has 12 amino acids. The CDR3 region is CASSVGPDTQYF. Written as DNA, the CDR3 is TGTGCCAGCAGCGTAGGGCCAGATACGCAGTATTTT.

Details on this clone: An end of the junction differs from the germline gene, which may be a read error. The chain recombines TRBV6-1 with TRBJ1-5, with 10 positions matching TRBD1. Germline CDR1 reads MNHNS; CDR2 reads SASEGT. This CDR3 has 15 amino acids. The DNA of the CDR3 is TGTGCCAGCCGTGAATTCGGGACAGGGGTACAGCCCCAGCATTTT. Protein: CASREFGTGVQPQHF.

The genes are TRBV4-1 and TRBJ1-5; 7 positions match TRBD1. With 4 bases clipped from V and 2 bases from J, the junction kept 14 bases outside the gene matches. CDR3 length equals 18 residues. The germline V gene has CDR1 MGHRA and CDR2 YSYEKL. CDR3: CASSPTLMTGPGNQPQHF. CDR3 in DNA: TGCGCCAGCAGCCCAACCTTAATGACAGGGCCAGGCAATCAGCCCCAGCATTTT.

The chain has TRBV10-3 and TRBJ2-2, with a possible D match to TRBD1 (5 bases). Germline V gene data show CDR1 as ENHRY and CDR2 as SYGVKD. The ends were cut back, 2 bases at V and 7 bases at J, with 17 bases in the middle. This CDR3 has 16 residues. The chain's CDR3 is CAISEGFEGARGELFF. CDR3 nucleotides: TGTGCCATCAGTGAGGGGTTTGAAGGGGCGCGCGGGGAGCTGTTTTTT.

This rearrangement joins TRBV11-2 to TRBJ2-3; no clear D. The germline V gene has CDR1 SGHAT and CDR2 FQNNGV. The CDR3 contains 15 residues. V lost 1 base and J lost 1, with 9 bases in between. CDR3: CASSLGLDGTDTQYF. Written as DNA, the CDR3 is TGTGCCAGCAGCTTAGGGCTAGATGGCACAGATACGCAGTATTTT.

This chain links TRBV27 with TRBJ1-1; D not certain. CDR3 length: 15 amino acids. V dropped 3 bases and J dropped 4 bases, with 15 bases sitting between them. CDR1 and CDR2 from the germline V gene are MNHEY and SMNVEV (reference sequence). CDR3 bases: TGTGCCAGCAGTTTTTCCGTCGGATCGGGCACTGAAGCTTTCTTT. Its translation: CASSFSVGSGTEAFF.

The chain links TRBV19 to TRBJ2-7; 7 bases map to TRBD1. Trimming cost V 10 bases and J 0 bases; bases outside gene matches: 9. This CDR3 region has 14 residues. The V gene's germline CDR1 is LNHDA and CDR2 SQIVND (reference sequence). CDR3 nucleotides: TGTGCCACGAGAGGGGGCCTCCTCTCCTACGAGCAGTACTTC. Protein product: CATRGGLLSYEQYF. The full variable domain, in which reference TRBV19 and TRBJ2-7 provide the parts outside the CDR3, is DGGITQSPKYLFRKEGQNVTLSCEQNLNHDAMYWYRQDPGQGLRLIYYSQIVNDFQKGDIAEGYSVSREKKESFPLTVTSAQKNPTAFYLCATRGGLLSYEQYFGPGTRLTVT.

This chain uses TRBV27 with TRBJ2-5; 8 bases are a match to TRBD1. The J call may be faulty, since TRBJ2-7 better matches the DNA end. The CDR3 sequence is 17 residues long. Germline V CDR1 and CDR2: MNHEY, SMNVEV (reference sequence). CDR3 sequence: CASSWSGGILRTYEQYF. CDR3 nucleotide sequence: TGTGCCAGCAGTTGGTCAGGGGGCATTCTAAGGACCTACGAGCAGTACTTC.